This is a list of T cell receptor beta chains from one sample in a study of control samples from healthy donors and cancer patients. Method: immunoSEQ multiplex PCR; TCRdb's copy keeps in-frame clones and lacks some. The sample lists about 140,000 clones, under 95% seen once, with approximately 7.2% in the top ten. Sequencing was carried out using blood. Receptor source: a man between 18 and 35 years old in good health. Both conserved end residues are part of each CDR3. Each record gives: D gene, clone size, V gene, J gene, CDR3 protein, CDR3 DNA. The D gene is left open where the match is weak. Size is stated for part of the rows, as once, few or many counts, or as a class when the clone is expanded.

>TRBD1|once|TRBV5-5|TRBJ1-2
CASSLGQGRVWGYTF
TGTGCCAGCAGCCTCGGACAGGGTAGAGTGTGGGGCTACACCTTC
>TRBD1|-|TRBV10-3|TRBJ1-5
CAISESLAGGTPQHF
TGTGCCATCAGTGAGTCGTTGGCAGGGGGTACGCCCCAGCATTTT
>TRBD1|-|TRBV19|TRBJ2-5
CASSNDRGLFETQYF
TGTGCCAGTAGTAATGACAGGGGTCTGTTCGAGACCCAGTACTTC
>TRBD1|few|TRBV2|TRBJ2-7
CASSVWETGGDEQYF
TGTGCCAGCAGTGTATGGGAGACAGGGGGCGACGAGCAGTACTTC
>-|-|TRBV19|TRBJ1-1
CASSISLMNTEAFF
TGTGCCAGTAGTATATCCCTCATGAACACTGAAGCTTTCTTT
>-|-|TRBV20-1|TRBJ1-3
CSAREVNTIYF
TGCAGTGCTAGGGAAGTAAACACCATATATTTT
>TRBD1|-|TRBV7-2|TRBJ2-3
CASSFNRGWTDTQYF
TGTGCCAGCAGCTTTAACAGGGGGTGGACAGATACGCAGTATTTT
>-|-|TRBV9|TRBJ1-2
CASSVGTEVYGYTF
TGTGCCAGCAGCGTAGGTACGGAGGTATATGGCTACACCTTC
>-|few|TRBV6-2/TRBV6-3|TRBJ2-7
CASSYGTQNYEQYF
TGTGCCAGCAGTTATGGGACCCAAAACTACGAGCAGTACTTC
>TRBD2|-|TRBV6-5|TRBJ2-7
CASSSSGETFYEQYF
TGTGCCAGCAGTTCTAGCGGTGAAACATTCTACGAGCAGTACTTC
>TRBD2|-|TRBV6-4|TRBJ2-1
CASSDRAGGRRDEQFF
TGTGCCAGCAGTGACCGAGCGGGGGGGAGAAGGGATGAGCAGTTCTTC
>TRBD1|-|TRBV2|TRBJ1-6
CASSEAGTGGNSPLHF
TGTGCCAGCAGTGAAGCGGGGACAGGGGGAAATTCACCCCTCCACTTT
>TRBD1|-|TRBV15|TRBJ2-7
CATSSPLTGQGLHEQYF
TGTGCCACCAGCAGCCCACTCACGGGACAGGGCCTCCACGAGCAGTACTTC
>-|-|TRBV18|TRBJ1-6
CASSPPTPYNSPLHF
TGTGCCAGCTCACCACCGACACCCTATAATTCACCCCTCCACTTT
>-|-|TRBV3-1/TRBV3-2|TRBJ2-3
CASSLLKADTQYF
TGTGCCAGCAGCCTCTTGAAAGCGGATACGCAGTATTTT
>-|once|TRBV7-6|TRBJ1-1
CASSLETGLNTEAFF
TGTGCCAGCAGCTTAGAGACAGGACTGAACACTGAAGCTTTCTTT
>TRBD2|-|TRBV3-1/TRBV3-2|TRBJ2-3
CASSIYPGLAGGRNTQYF
TGTGCCAGCAGCATTTATCCGGGACTAGCGGGGGGGAGGAATACGCAGTATTTT
>TRBD2|-|TRBV3-1/TRBV3-2|TRBJ2-7
CASSQEKGLAVALSSYEQYF
TGTGCCAGCAGCCAAGAAAAAGGACTAGCGGTCGCTTTGAGCTCCTACGAGCAGTACTTC
>-|-|TRBV19|TRBJ2-7
CASSISGTDKEQYF
TGTGCCAGTAGTATAAGCGGGACAGATAAGGAGCAGTACTTC
>-|-|TRBV5-6|TRBJ2-5
CASTRGRYQETQYF
TGTGCCAGCACCCGTGGACGGTACCAAGAGACCCAGTACTTC
>-|-|TRBV29-1|TRBJ1-2
CSAVNSNYGYTF
TGCAGCGCCGTAAACAGTAACTATGGCTACACCTTC
>TRBD2|-|TRBV10-2|TRBJ2-7
CASMGLAGGSYEQYF
TGCGCCAGCATGGGACTAGCGGGGGGCTCCTACGAGCAGTACTTC
>-|-|TRBV25-1|TRBJ2-7
CASSDRTVSSYEQYF
TGTGCCAGCAGTGATAGGACGGTTAGCTCCTACGAGCAGTACTTC
>TRBD2|-|TRBV7-3|TRBJ2-5
CASSLRGGPQETQYF
TGTGCCAGCAGCTTACGGGGGGGACCTCAAGAGACCCAGTACTTC
>-|-|TRBV19|TRBJ1-5
CASSQGYSNQPQHF
TGTGCCAGTAGTCAGGGGTATAGCAATCAGCCCCAGCATTTT
>TRBD1|-|TRBV6-6|TRBJ2-5
CASSLQGAQETQYF
TGTGCCAGCAGCCTACAGGGGGCCCAAGAGACCCAGTACTTC
>TRBD1|once|TRBV18|TRBJ1-1
CASSPGYTGARGTEAFF
TGTGCCAGCTCACCGGGATATACAGGGGCCCGTGGCACTGAAGCTTTCTTT
>-|-|TRBV5-5|TRBJ2-6
CASSLGAGFPGVNVLTF
TGTGCCAGCAGCTTGGGGGCAGGGTTCCCTGGGGTCAACGTCCTGACTTTC
>-|-|TRBV5-5|TRBJ2-1
CASSLAVGSEQFF
TGTGCCAGCAGCCTGGCGGTAGGCAGTGAGCAGTTCTTC
>-|-|TRBV9|TRBJ2-7
CASSVTSSIYEQYF
TGTGCCAGCAGCGTAACTAGCTCAATCTACGAGCAGTACTTC
>-|-|TRBV2|TRBJ2-6
CASRAGVPSGANVLTF
TGTGCCAGCAGAGCCGGGGTCCCCTCTGGGGCCAACGTCCTGACTTTC
>-|-|TRBV7-9|TRBJ2-1
CASSWGNNEQFF
TGTGCCAGCAGCTGGGGGAATAATGAGCAGTTCTTC
>-|-|TRBV7-8|TRBJ1-5
CASSLSDGNQPQHF
TGTGCCAGCAGCTTAAGCGACGGGAATCAGCCCCAGCATTTT
>TRBD2|once|TRBV19|TRBJ2-2
CASSIPRGAGELFF
TGTGCCAGTAGTATCCCCCGGGGGGCCGGGGAGCTGTTTTTT
>TRBD1|once|TRBV4-2|TRBJ1-5
CASSQPGTGGGQPQHF
TGTGCCAGCAGCCAGCCCGGGACAGGGGGCGGTCAGCCCCAGCATTTT
>-|-|TRBV11-3|TRBJ2-1
CASSPSIGRPEDNEQFF
TGTGCCAGCAGTCCCTCAATCGGGCGACCTGAGGACAATGAGCAGTTCTTC
>TRBD2|-|TRBV9|TRBJ2-5
CASSPPRGGKETQYF
TGTGCCAGCAGCCCCCCGCGGGGGGGAAAAGAGACCCAGTACTTC
>-|-|TRBV11-3|TRBJ2-1
CASSLGGGPNNEQFF
TGTGCCAGCAGCTTAGGCGGGGGCCCCAACAATGAGCAGTTCTTC
>-|-|TRBV3-1/TRBV3-2|TRBJ2-3
CASSQASADTQYF
TGTGCCAGCAGCCAAGCTAGTGCAGATACGCAGTATTTT
>-|-|TRBV1|TRBJ2-7
CTSSSGQPYEQYF
TGCACCAGCAGCTCCGGACAGCCCTACGAGCAGTACTTC
>-|-|TRBV30|TRBJ1-4
CAWSGGRETNEKLFF
TGTGCCTGGAGCGGGGGAAGGGAGACTAATGAAAAACTGTTTTTT
>TRBD1|-|TRBV15|TRBJ1-3
CATSSAGQGENTIYF
TGTGCCACCAGCAGCGCGGGACAGGGGGAAAACACCATATATTTT
>-|-|TRBV25-1|TRBJ1-1
CASSDYILGLWSF
TGTGCCAGCAGTGATTATATCCTGGGGTTGTGGAGCTTT
>-|-|TRBV29-1|TRBJ2-2
CSVEDRGAGTGELFF
TGCAGCGTTGAAGATCGAGGAGCAGGGACCGGGGAGCTGTTTTTT
>-|-|TRBV11-2|TRBJ2-7
CASSLVGVRGFSYEQYF
TGTGCCAGCAGCTTAGTGGGGGTAAGGGGGTTTTCCTACGAGCAGTACTTC
>-|-|TRBV12-2|TRBJ2-3
CVIPGIRLNASTDTQYF
TGTGTCATACCCGGAATACGACTAAATGCTAGCACAGATACGCAGTATTTT
>TRBD1|-|TRBV6-1|TRBJ1-2
CASSEYVTGDDGSRGYTF
TGTGCCAGCAGTGAATATGTGACAGGGGACGACGGGTCTAGAGGCTACACCTTC
>TRBD1|-|TRBV19|TRBJ1-5
CASSPGQGANQPQHF
TGTGCCAGTAGCCCGGGACAGGGGGCCAATCAGCCCCAGCATTTT
>TRBD2|-|TRBV10-1|TRBJ2-2
CASSDLAGGTNTGELFF
TGCGCCAGCAGTGACTTAGCGGGGGGAACGAACACCGGGGAGCTGTTTTTT
>-|once|TRBV7-2|TRBJ2-2
CASSVRYTTGELFF
TGTGCCAGCAGCGTCCGGTACACAACCGGGGAGCTGTTTTTT
>-|-|TRBV7-2|TRBJ2-7
CASSFRSGDPYEQYF
TGTGCCAGCAGCTTTCGTTCAGGGGATCCCTACGAGCAGTACTTC